Sequencing of this T cell receptor (beta chain) was carried out in a study of cytomegalovirus exposure and HLA in healthy donors. In regard to this clone: Its antigen is as yet unknown.

Trimming took off 5 bases at V and 1 base at J, with 8 bases between the two ends. Germline lookup yields CDR1 SGHTA and CDR2 FQGNSA. CDR3 length: 13 amino acids. Study outcomes and limitations: The classifier reportedly diagnosed cytomegalovirus status with high sensitivity and specificity.

PCR amplification relied on 60 Vbeta primers (plus 13 Jbeta primers). This table comes from immunoSEQ multiplex PCR, and its TCRdb copy is limited to in-frame clones, with some not included. The sample contains about 260,000 clones, about 83% of which appear only once. Material: PBMCs. This TCR was recovered from a woman in her thirties or forties in good health and CMV-seropositive. The chain uses TRBV7-2 and TRBJ1-1; D is ambiguous. The CDR3 loop is CASSPPKNTEAFF. The CDR3 coding sequence is TGTGCCAGCAGCCCCCCTAAGAACACTGAAGCTTTCTTT.